One sample yielded the 15 T cell receptor beta chains listed below, sequenced in a study of regulatory T cells in long-lasting Graves disease. Time point reported: newly diagnosed GD, antithyroid drugs for less than 3 months. Researchers made the TCR library from RNA that was extracted from PBMCs. In building TCR beta libraries, iRepertoire HTBI primers were used together with Arm-PCR of CDR3 regions. TCRdb passed the multiplex PCR reads through MiXCR, listing each CDR3 protein once. The sample lists a few hundred thousand distinct CDR3 sequences; roughly 15% were seen once. The same data also went into a second study, on T cells in Graves' hyperthyroidism and ophthalmopathy.

The sample in question was peripheral blood mononuclear cells (PBMCs), obtained at new diagnosis, from a patient treated with antithyroid drugs. Receptors originate from a woman aged 18 to 35 with Graves disease.

This clonotype has at least ten counts. J is TRBJ1-2 and V is TRBV28; D not certain. CDR3 length: 11 amino acids. Germline loops: CDR1 MDHEN, CDR2 SYDVKM. Trimming removed 6 bases from V and 8 bases from J, with 10 bases in between. The CDR3 DNA sequence: TGTGCCAGCAGCACCCTGGAGGGCTACACCTTC. Protein: CASSTLEGYTF.

This clonotype has only a few counts. The chain employs TRBV9 and TRBJ2-1; D gene ambiguous. CDR3 length: 13 amino acids. V was trimmed by 2 bases and J by 10 bases, leaving 13 bases between them. Germline CDR1 SGDLS, CDR2 YYNGEE. CDR3 in amino acids: CASSVPSSREQFF. In nucleotides, the CDR3 is TGTGCCAGCAGCGTTCCAAGTAGTCGCGAGCAGTTCTTC.

This clonotype was counted many times. This chain connects TRBV9 to TRBJ2-7; either TRBD1 or TRBD2 may fit D (6 bases each). Germline-derived CDR1 and CDR2 are SGDLS and YYNGEE. This CDR3 comprises 17 residues. V was pared by 4 bases and J by 1 base, with 21 bases between. The CDR3 DNA follows: TGTGCCAGCAGCCCGGGGGCTAGCCCAGGGCTATCCTACGAGCAGTACTTC. Protein sequence: CASSPGASPGLSYEQYF.

V usage is TRBV20-1 and J usage is TRBJ1-2; 11 nucleotides match TRBD1. After removal of 5 bases from V and 7 bases from J, the junction contained 6 bases not matched to a gene. From germline, CDR1 is DFQATT and CDR2 SNEGSKA (reference sequence). The CDR3 sequence is 13 residues long. As DNA, the CDR3 is TGCAGTGCTTGGACAGGGGGCTTGGGTGGCTACACCTTC. This sequence encodes CSAWTGGLGGYTF.

This clonotype was seen repeatedly, ten times or more. The gene calls are TRBV14 and TRBJ1-2; D is uncertain. V dropped 0 bases and J dropped 4 bases, with 12 bases sitting between them. The CDR3 extends over 15 amino acids. Germline V gene lookup returns CDR1 SGHDN and CDR2 FVKESK. For the CDR3, the DNA is TGTGCCAGCAGCCAAGATCGGGAGGCCTTCTATGGCTACACCTTC. This codes for CASSQDREAFYGYTF.

This chain joins TRBV29-1 and TRBJ1-2; D ambiguous. The CDR3 is made up of 13 amino acids. Germline V gives CDR1 SQVTM, CDR2 ANQGSEA. Trimming shortened V by 2 bases and J by 0 bases, and 7 bases separated the two germline ends. The CDR3 DNA follows: TGCAGCGTTGAATTCGATACTAACTATGGCTACACCTTC. Residues: CSVEFDTNYGYTF.

The genes are TRBV29-1 and TRBJ2-1; possible D gene TRBD1, 6 bases. Trimming left V 2 bases short and J 6 bases short, with 11 bases between. Looked up from germline, CDR1 is SQVTM and CDR2 is ANQGSEA. This CDR3 spans 13 amino acids. CDR3: CSVEQGWGNEQFF. The CDR3 coding sequence is TGCAGCGTTGAACAGGGGTGGGGCAATGAGCAGTTCTTC.

V is TRBV12-3 or TRBV12-4 and J is TRBJ2-1, with 9 bases matching TRBD2. The trim removed 2 bases at V and 0 bases at J, leaving 2 bases unmatched. CDR3 length: 16 residues. The CDR3 loop is CASSLKRGVSYNEQFF. CDR3 in DNA: TGTGCCAGCAGTTTAAAGCGGGGGGTCTCCTACAATGAGCAGTTCTTC.

This clonotype has a count of ten or more. The CDR3 nucleotides read TGTGCCAGCACCCTAGGGGGGACAGAGACCCAGTACTTC. Its protein is CASTLGGTETQYF. The chain has TRBV28 and TRBJ2-5; possibly TRBD1 or TRBD2 for D (6 bases each). Looked up from germline, CDR1 is MDHEN and CDR2 is SYDVKM. V lost 7 bases and J lost 4, with 13 bases in between. The CDR3 sequence is 13 residues long.

This clonotype occurred many times. This rearrangement joins TRBV11-2 to TRBJ2-5, with 7 bases fitting TRBD1. The germline V gene encodes CDR1 SGHAT and CDR2 FQNNGV. The CDR3 totals 13 residues. After removal of 5 bases from V and 5 bases from J, the junction contained 5 bases not matched to a gene. CDR3: CASSVDREETQYF. The CDR3 DNA follows: TGTGCCAGCAGCGTCGACAGGGAGGAGACCCAGTACTTC.

This clonotype was detected a few times. The chain couples TRBV9 to TRBJ2-7; D could derive from TRBD1 or TRBD2 (5 bases each). This CDR3 is 13 amino acids long. V lost 3 bases and J lost 4, with 11 bases in between. Germline assignment: CDR1 SGDLS and CDR2 YYNGEE. The CDR3 sequence: CASSGTGRYEQYF. The CDR3 DNA reads as TGTGCCAGCAGCGGGACGGGACGTTACGAGCAGTACTTC.

This clonotype was seen repeatedly, ten times or more. The rearrangement joins TRBV5-6 to TRBJ2-3; 9 bases align to TRBD2. The CDR3 runs 17 residues. CDR1 SGHDT and CDR2 YYEEEE come from the germline V gene. V gave up 3 bases and J gave up 1 base; unmatched junction bases: 9. This chain's CDR3 is CASSWGLAQPGTDTQYF. In nucleotides, the CDR3 is TGTGCCAGCAGCTGGGGACTAGCTCAACCGGGCACAGATACGCAGTATTTT.

This clonotype has at least ten counts. The V gene is TRBV6-1, the J gene TRBJ1-2; no definite D call. The CDR3 sequence is 13 residues long. Trimming shortened V by 7 bases and J by 0 bases, and 9 bases separated the two germline ends. Germline V gene sequence: CDR1 MNHNS, CDR2 SASEGT. In DNA, the CDR3 is TGTGCCAGCAAGGCAGGAACTAACTATGGCTACACCTTC. It translates to CASKAGTNYGYTF.

Many counts were recorded for this clonotype. The chain couples TRBV20-1 to TRBJ2-4, with D maybe TRBD2 (5 bases). The CDR3 is made up of 15 amino acids. The V end was cut by 6 bases, the J end by 1 base, with 16 bases between. Per the germline V gene, CDR1 is DFQATT and CDR2 is SNEGSKA (reference sequence). The CDR3 spells CSAETAAGAKNIQYF. CDR3 DNA: TGCAGTGCCGAAACAGCGGCCGGGGCCAAAAACATTCAGTACTTC.

Many counts were recorded for this clonotype. The chain has TRBV3-1 and TRBJ1-3; perhaps TRBD1 as D (5 bases). The V end lost 1 base, the J end lost 2 bases, and 9 bases lay between the germline ends. The germline V gene has CDR1 LGHDT and CDR2 YNNKEL (reference sequence). The length of the CDR3 is 15 residues. CDR3 DNA: TGTGCCAGCAGCCAAGGTGCAGGGCCTGGAAACACCATATATTTT. It is translated as CASSQGAGPGNTIYF.